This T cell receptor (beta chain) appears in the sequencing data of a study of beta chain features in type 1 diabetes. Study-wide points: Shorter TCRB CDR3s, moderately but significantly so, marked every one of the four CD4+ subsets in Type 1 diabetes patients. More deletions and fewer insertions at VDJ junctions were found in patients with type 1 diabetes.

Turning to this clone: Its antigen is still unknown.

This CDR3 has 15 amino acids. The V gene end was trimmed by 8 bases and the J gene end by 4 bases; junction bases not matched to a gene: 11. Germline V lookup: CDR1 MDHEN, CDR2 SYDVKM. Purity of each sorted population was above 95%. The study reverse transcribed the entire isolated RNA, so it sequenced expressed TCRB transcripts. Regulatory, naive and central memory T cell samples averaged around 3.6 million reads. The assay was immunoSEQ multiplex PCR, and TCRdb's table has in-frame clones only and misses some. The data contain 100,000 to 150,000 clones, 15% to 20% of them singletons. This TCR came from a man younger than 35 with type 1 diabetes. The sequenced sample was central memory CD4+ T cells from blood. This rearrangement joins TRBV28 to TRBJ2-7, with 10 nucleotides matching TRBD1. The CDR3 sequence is CASRTPGQGKYEQYF. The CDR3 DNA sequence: TGTGCCAGCCGTACTCCGGGACAGGGGAAGTACGAGCAGTACTTC.